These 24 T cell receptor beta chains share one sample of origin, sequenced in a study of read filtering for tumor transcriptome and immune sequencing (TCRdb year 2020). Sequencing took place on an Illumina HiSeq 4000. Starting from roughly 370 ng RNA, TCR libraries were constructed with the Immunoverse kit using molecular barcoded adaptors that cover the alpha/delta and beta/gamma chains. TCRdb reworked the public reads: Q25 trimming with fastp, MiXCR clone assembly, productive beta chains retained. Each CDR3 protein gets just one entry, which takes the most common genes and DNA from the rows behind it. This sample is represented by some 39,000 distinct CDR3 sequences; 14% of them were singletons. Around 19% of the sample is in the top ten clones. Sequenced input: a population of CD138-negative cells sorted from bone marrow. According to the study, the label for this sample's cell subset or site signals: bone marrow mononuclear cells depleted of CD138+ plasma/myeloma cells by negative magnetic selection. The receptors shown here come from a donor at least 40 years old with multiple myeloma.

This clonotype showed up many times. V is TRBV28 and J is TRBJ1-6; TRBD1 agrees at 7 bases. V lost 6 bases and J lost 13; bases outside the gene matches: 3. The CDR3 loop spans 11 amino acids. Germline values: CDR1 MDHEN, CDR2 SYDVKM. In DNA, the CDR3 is TGTGCCAGCAGGACAGGGCCGCCCCTCCACTTT. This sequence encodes CASRTGPPLHF.

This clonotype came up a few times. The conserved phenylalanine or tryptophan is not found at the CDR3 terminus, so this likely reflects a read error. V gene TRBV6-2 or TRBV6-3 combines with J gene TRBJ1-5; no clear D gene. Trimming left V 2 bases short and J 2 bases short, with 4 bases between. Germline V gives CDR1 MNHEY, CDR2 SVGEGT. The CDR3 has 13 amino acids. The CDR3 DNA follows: TGTGCCAGCAGTTACAGGGGCAATCAGCCCCAGCATTCT. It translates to CASSYRGNQPQHS.

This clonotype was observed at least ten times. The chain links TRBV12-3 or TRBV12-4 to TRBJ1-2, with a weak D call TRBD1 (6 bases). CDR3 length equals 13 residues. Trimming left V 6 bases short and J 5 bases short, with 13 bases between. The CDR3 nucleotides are TGTGCCAGCAGAAAAGGGGGAGGGTATGGCTACACCTTC. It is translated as CASRKGGGYGYTF.

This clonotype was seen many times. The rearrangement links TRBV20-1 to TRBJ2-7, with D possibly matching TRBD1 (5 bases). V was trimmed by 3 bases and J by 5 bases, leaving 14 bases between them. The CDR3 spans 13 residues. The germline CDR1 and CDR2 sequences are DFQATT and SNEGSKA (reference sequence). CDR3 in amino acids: CSARWWGSDEQYF. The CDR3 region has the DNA TGCAGTGCTAGGTGGTGGGGCAGTGACGAGCAGTACTTC.

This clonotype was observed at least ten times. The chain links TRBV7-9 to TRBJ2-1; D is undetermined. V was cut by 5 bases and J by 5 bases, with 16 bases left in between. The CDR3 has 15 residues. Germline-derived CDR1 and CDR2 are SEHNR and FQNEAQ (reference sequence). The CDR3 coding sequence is TGTGCCAGCAGCCGAAGTACCCTTCTTAACAATGAGCAGTTCTTC. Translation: CASSRSTLLNNEQFF.

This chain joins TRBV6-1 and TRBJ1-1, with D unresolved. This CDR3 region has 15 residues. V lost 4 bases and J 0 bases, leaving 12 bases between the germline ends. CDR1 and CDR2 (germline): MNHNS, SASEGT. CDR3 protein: CASSAPFPLNTEAFF. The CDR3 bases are TGTGCCAGCAGTGCTCCTTTCCCCTTGAACACTGAAGCTTTCTTT.

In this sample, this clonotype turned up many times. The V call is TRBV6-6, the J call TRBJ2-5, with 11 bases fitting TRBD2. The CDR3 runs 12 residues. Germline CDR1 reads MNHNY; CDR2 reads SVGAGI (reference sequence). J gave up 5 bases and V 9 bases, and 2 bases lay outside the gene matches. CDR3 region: CASSGGAETQYF. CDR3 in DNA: TGTGCCAGTAGCGGGGGGGCGGAGACCCAGTACTTC.

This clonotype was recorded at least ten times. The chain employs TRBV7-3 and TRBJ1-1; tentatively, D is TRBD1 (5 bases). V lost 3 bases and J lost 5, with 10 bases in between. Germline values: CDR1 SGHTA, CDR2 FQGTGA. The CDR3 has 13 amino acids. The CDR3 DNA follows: TGTGCCAGCAGCTTTCAGGGAGGGACTGAAGCTTTCTTT. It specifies CASSFQGGTEAFF. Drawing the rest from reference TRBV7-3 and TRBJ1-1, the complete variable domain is GAGVSQTPSNKVTEKGKYVELRCDPISGHTALYWYRQSLGQGPEFLIYFQGTGAADDSGLPNDRFFAVRPEGSVSTLKIQRTERGDSAVYLCASSFQGGTEAFFGQGTRLTVV.

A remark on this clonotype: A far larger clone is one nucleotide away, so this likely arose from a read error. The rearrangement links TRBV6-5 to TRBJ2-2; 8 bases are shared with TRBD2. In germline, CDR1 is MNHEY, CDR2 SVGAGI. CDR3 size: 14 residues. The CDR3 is CATGGFANTGELLF. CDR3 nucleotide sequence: TGTGCCACGGGGGGGTTCGCGAACACCGGGGAGCTGCTTTTT.

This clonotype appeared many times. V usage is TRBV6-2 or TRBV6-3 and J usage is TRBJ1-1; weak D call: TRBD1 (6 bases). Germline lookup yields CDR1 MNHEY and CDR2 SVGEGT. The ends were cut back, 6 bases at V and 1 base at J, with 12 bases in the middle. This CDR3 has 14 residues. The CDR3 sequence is CASSPTGQNTEAFF. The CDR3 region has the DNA TGTGCCAGCAGCCCGACAGGACAGAACACTGAAGCTTTCTTT.

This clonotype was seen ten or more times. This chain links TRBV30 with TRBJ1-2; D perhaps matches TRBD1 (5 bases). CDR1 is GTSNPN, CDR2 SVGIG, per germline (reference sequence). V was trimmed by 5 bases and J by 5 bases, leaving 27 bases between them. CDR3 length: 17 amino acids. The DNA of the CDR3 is TGTGCCTGGCTAGTAGCGGGTCCAGCGGGACGGAAATATGGCTACACCTTC. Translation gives CAWLVAGPAGRKYGYTF.

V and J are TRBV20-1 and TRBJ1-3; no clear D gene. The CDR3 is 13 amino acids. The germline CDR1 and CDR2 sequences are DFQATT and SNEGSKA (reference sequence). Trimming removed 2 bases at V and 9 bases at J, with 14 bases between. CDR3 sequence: CSARSGGRPTIYF. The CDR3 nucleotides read TGCAGTGCTAGATCCGGCGGACGTCCCACCATATATTTT.

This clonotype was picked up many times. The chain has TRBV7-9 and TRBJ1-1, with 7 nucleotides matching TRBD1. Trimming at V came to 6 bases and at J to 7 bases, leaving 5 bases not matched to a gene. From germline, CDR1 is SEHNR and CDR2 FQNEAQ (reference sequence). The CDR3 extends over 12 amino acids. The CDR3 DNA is TGTGCCAGCAGGTTTCAGGGGGGTGAAGCTTTCTTT. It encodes CASRFQGGEAFF.

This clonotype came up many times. The CDR3: CASSIGLGLNIQYF. The CDR3, as DNA: TGTGCCAGCAGCATTGGGTTAGGGTTGAACATTCAGTACTTC. V and J are TRBV5-4 and TRBJ2-4, with D hard to call. The CDR3 is 14 residues long. V lost 4 bases and J lost 7, with 15 bases in between. Germline loops: CDR1 SGHNT, CDR2 YYREEE (reference sequence).

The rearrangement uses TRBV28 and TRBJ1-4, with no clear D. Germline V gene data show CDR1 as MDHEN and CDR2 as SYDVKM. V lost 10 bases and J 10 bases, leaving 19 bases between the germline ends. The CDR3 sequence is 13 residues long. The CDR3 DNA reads TGTGCCACCCTTGGACCGCCCCCCGGAAAACTGTTTTTT. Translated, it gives CATLGPPPGKLFF.

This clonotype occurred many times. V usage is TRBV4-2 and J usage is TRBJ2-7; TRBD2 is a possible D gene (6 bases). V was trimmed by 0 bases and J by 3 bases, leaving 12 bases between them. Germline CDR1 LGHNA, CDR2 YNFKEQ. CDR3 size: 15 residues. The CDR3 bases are TGTGCCAGCAGCCAAGACGTGCAGGGAGGCTACGAGCAGTACTTC. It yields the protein CASSQDVQGGYEQYF.

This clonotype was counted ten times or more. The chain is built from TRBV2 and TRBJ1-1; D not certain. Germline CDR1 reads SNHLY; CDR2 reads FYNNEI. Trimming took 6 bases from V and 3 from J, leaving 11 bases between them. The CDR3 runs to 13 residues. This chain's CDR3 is CASSRLRDTEAFF. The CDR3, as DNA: TGTGCCAGCAGCCGGCTCCGGGACACTGAAGCTTTCTTT.

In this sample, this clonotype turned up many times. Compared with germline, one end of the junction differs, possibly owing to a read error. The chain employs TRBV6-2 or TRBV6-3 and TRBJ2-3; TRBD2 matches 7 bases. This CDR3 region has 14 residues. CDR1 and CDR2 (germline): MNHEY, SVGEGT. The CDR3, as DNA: TGTGCCGGCAGTAAGACTAGCCGCGGAGATACGCAGTATTTT. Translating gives CAGSKTSRGDTQYF.

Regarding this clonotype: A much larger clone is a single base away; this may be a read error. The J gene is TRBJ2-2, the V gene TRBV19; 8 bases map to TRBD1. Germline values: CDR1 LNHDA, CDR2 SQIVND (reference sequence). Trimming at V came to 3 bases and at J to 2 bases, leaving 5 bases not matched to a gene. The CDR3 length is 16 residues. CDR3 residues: CASSIWGQDNTGELFF. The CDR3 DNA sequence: TGTGCCAGTAGTATTTGGGGACAGGACAACACCGGGGAGCTGTTTTTT.

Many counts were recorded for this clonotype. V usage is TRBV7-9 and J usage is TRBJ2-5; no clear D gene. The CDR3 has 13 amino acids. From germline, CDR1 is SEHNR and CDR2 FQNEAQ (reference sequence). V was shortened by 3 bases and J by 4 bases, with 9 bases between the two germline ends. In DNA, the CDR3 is TGTGCCAGCAGCTTTGGGCAGCTAGAGACCCAGTACTTC. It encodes CASSFGQLETQYF.

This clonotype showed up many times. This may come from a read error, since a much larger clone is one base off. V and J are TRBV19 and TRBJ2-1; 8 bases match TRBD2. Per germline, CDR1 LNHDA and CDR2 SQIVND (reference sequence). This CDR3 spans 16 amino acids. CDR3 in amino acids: CASSPASGPPYNGQFF. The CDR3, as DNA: TGTGCCAGTAGTCCGGCTAGCGGGCCACCCTACAATGGGCAGTTCTTC.

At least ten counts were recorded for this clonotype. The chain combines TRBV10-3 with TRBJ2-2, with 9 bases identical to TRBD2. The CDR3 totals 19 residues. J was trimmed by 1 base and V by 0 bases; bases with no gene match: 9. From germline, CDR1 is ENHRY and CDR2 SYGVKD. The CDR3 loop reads CAISESKGSGGRNTGELFF. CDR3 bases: TGTGCCATCAGTGAGTCGAAGGGTAGCGGGGGCCGGAACACCGGGGAGCTGTTTTTT.

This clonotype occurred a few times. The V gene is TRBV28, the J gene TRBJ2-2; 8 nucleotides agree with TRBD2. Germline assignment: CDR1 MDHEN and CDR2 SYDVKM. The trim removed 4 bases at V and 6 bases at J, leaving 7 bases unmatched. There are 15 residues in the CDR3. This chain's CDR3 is CASSSGGPSSGELFF. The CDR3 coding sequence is TGTGCCAGCAGTTCGGGGGGGCCTTCGTCCGGGGAGCTGTTTTTT.

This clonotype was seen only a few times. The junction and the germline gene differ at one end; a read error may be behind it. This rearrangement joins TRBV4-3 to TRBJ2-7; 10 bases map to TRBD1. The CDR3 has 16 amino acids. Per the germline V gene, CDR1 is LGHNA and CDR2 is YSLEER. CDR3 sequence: CASSPLRGTGVDEQSF. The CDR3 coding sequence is TGCGCCAGCAGCCCCCTAAGAGGGACAGGGGTCGACGAGCAGTCCTTC.